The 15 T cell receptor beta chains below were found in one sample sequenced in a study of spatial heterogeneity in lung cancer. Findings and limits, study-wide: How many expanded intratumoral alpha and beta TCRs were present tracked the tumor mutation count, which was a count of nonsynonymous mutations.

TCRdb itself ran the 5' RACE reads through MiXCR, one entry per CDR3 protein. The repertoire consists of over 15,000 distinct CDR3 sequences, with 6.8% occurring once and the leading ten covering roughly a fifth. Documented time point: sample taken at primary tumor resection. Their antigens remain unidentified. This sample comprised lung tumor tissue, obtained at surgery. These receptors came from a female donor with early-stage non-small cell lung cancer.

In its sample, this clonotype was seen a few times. CDR3: CASSAGQTSGANVLTF. DNA for the CDR3: TGCGCCAGCAGCGCTGGACAGACCTCTGGGGCCAACGTCCTGACTTTC. The chain joins TRBV5-1 to TRBJ2-6; a weak D match, TRBD1 (6 bases). This CDR3 comprises 16 residues. The germline V and J ends were trimmed by 4 bases and 0 bases, with 11 bases remaining between them. The germline V gene encodes CDR1 SGHRS and CDR2 YFSETQ.

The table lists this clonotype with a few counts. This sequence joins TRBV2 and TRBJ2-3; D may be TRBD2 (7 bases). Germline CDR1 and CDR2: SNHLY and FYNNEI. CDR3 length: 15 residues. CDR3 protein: CACSEGGGSTDTQYF. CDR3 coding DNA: TGTGCTTGCAGTGAAGGGGGGGGTAGCACAGATACGCAGTATTTT. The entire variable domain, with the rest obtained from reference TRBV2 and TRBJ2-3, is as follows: EPEVTQTPSHQVTQMGQEVILRCVPISNHLYFYWYRQILGQKVEFLVSFYNNEISEKSEIFDDQFSVERPDGSNFTLKIRSTKLEDSAMYFCACSEGGGSTDTQYFGPGTRLTVL.

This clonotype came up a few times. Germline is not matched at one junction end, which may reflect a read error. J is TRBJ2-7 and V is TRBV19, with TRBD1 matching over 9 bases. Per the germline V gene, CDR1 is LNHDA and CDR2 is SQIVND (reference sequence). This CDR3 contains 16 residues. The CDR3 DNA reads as TGTGCCGGTAGTATTCCAGCCGGGACAGGGCACAACGAGCAGTACTTC. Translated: CAGSIPAGTGHNEQYF. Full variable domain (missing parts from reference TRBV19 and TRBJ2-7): DGGITQSPKYLFRKEGQNVTLSCEQNLNHDAMYWYRQDPGQGLRLIYYSQIVNDFQKGDIAEGYSVSREKKESFPLTVTSAQKNPTAFYLCAGSIPAGTGHNEQYFGPGTRLTVT.

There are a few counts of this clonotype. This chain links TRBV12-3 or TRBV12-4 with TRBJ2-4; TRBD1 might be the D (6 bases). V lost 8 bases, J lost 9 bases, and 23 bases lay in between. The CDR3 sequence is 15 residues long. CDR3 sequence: CASQPPGQPRTIQYF. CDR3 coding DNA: TGTGCCAGCCAGCCTCCCGGACAGCCTCGGACCATTCAGTACTTC.

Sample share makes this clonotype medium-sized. Written as DNA, the CDR3 is TGTGCCAGCAGTTCCGGGGGAGAAGGAAACACCATATATTTT. As protein: CASSSGGEGNTIYF. This rearrangement joins TRBV6-5 to TRBJ1-3; D perhaps matches TRBD1 (5 bases). The CDR3 runs to 14 residues. Germline CDR1 reads MNHEY; CDR2 reads SVGAGI. Trimming removed 4 bases at V and 4 bases at J, with 11 bases between.

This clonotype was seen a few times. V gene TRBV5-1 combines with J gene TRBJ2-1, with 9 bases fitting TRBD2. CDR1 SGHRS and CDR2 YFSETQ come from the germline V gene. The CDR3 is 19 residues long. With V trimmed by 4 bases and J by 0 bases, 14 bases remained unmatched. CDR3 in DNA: TGCGCCAGCAGCCCCCCTGGGCGGGGGGGCGCCAGCTCCTACAATGAGCAGTTCTTC. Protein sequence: CASSPPGRGGASSYNEQFF.

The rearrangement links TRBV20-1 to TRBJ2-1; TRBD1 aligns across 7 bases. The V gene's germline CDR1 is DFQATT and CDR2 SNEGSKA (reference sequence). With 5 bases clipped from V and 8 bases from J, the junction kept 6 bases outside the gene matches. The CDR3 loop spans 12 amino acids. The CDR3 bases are TGCAGTGCTGCACAGGGGCCAGATGAGCAGTTCTTC. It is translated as CSAAQGPDEQFF.

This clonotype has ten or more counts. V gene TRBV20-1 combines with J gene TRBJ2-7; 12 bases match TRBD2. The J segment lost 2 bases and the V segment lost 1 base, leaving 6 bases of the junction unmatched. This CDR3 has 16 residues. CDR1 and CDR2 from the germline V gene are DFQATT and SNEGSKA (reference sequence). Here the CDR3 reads CSARGLAGDRAYEQYF. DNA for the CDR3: TGCAGTGCTAGAGGACTAGCGGGGGATCGGGCCTACGAGCAGTACTTC.

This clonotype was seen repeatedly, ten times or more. CDR3 sequence reads: CSAGGKGNQPQHF. CDR3 DNA sequence: TGCAGTGCAGGGGGCAAGGGCAATCAGCCCCAGCATTTT. This chain joins TRBV20-1 and TRBJ1-5; 7 bases map to TRBD1. The CDR3 is 13 residues long. Germline trimming cut 6 bases from V and 2 bases from J; bases unmatched to any gene: 4. The germline gives CDR1 DFQATT, CDR2 SNEGSKA (reference sequence).

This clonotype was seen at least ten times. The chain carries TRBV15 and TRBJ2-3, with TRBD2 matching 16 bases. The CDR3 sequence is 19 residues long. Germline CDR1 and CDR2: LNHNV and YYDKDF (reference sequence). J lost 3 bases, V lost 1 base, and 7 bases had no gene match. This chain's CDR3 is CATSRVTRGLAGGTDTQYF. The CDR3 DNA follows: TGTGCCACCAGCAGAGTTACCCGGGGACTAGCGGGGGGGACAGATACGCAGTATTTT. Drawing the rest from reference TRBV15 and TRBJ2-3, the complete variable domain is DAMVIQNPRYQVTQFGKPVTLSCSQTLNHNVMYWYQQKSSQAPKLLFHYYDKDFNNEADTPDNFQSRRPNTSFCFLDIRSPGLGDTAMYLCATSRVTRGLAGGTDTQYFGPGTRLTVL.

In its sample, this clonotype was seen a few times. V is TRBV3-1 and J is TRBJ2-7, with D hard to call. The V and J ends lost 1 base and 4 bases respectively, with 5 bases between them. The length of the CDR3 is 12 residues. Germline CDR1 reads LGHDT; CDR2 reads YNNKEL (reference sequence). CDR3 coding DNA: TGTGCCAGCAGCCAAGTCGAATACGAGCAGTACTTC. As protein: CASSQVEYEQYF.

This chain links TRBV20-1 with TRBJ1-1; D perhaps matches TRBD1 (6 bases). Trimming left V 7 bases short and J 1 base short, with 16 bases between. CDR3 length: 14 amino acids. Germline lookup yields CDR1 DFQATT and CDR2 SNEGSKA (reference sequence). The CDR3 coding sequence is TGCAGTGTGGGGAGGGGGGACAAGAACACTGAAGCTTTCTTT. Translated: CSVGRGDKNTEAFF.

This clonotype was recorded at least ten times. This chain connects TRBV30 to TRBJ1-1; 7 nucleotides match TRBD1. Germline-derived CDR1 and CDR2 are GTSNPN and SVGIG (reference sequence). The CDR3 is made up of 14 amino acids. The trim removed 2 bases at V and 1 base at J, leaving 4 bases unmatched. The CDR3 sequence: CAWSRDSRNTEAFF. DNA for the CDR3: TGTGCCTGGAGTAGGGACAGTCGGAACACTGAAGCTTTCTTT.

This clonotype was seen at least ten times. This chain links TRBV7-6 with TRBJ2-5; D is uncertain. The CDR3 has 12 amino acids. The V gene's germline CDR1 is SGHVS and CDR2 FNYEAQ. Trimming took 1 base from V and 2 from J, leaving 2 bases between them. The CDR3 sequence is CASSLGQETQYF. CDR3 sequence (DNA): TGTGCCAGCAGCTTAGGGCAAGAGACCCAGTACTTC. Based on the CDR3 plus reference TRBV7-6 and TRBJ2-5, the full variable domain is GAGVSQSPRYKVTKRGQDVALRCDPISGHVSLYWYRQALGQGPEFLTYFNYEAQQDKSGLPNDRFSAERPEGSISTLTIQRTEQRDSAMYRCASSLGQETQYFGPGTRLLVL.

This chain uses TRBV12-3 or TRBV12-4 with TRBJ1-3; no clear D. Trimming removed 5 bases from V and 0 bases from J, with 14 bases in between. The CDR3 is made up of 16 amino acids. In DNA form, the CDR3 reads TGTGCCAGCAGTGCCCGGGAGCCTGGCTCTGGAAACACCATATATTTT. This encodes CASSAREPGSGNTIYF.